The clone carrying this T cell receptor beta chain has just a few counts. What it recognizes is unknown. A multiplex PCR was run with 60 Vbeta primers and 13 Jbeta primers. The table came from immunoSEQ multiplex PCR; TCRdb's copy has only in-frame clones and leaves some out. The data hold approximately 100,000 clones, with roughly a tenth observed a single time. The source of the sample is a study of cytomegalovirus exposure and HLA in healthy donors. Study-wide results and limits: A later analysis found most CMV-associated TCR beta chains apparently HLA-restricted. Among the CMV-associated chains, a few were confirmed in vitro as specific for CMV antigens. Exclusion as indistinguishable affected some V segments, including TRBV6-2 and TRBV6-3.

This CDR3 comprises 11 residues. The germline V gene has CDR1 ENHRY and CDR2 SYGVKD. J gave up 7 bases and V 10 bases, and 4 bases lay outside the gene matches. Source material: PBMCs. The source of this sequence is a man between 35 and 55 years old in good health and CMV-seropositive. This chain connects TRBV10-3 to TRBJ2-3; 8 bases map to TRBD2. The CDR3 is CASSGSYTQYF. The CDR3 nucleotides read TGTGCCAGCAGCGGGAGTTATACGCAGTATTTT.